A selection of T cell receptor beta chains follows, all from one sample in a study of blood T cell repertoires in COVID-19. Sequencing was performed with immunoSEQ multiplex PCR; in TCRdb, only in-frame clones are kept and a portion is missing. This sample has about 160,000 clones, with 75% to 80% found just once. The sequencing sample was made of peripheral blood. Receptor source: a woman of 80 years or more with acute or convalescent COVID-19. Each CDR3 is given with its conserved first and last residue. The D gene is left open where the match is weak. Clone size is not always given. Where it is, it says once, few, many or a class for expanded clones.

clone size,J gene,D gene,V gene,CDR3 DNA,CDR3 protein
few,TRBJ2-7,TRBD1,TRBV2,TGTGCCAGCAAGAGGGGACAGGGGGAGTACGAGCAGTACTTC,CASKRGQGEYEQYF
NA,TRBJ1-3,TRBD1,TRBV7-3,TGTGCCAGCAGCCGGGACAGGGGGCAGGGAAACACCATATATTTT,CASSRDRGQGNTIYF
once,TRBJ2-1,NA,TRBV5-1,TGCGCCAGCAGCTTGGACTGGAGTACCCAGGGTGAGCAGTTCTTC,CASSLDWSTQGEQFF
NA,TRBJ2-7,TRBD1,TRBV13,TGTGCCAGCAGCTTCGGTCAGGGGGTTCCCTACGAGCAGTACTTC,CASSFGQGVPYEQYF
NA,TRBJ2-2,NA,TRBV11-2,TGTGCCAGCAGCTTAGTTAGACAGGGGGAGCTGTTTTTT,CASSLVRQGELFF
NA,TRBJ2-5,TRBD2,TRBV4-2,TGTGCCAGCAGCCAAGGGACTAGGGACCAAGAGACCCAGTACTTC,CASSQGTRDQETQYF
NA,TRBJ2-1,TRBD2,TRBV9,TGTGCCAGCAGCACTTGGGGACTAGCTGGTGAGCAGTTCTTC,CASSTWGLAGEQFF
once,TRBJ1-2,TRBD1,TRBV5-1,TGCGCCAGCAGACAGGGGGGCAGTCAATATGGCTACACCTTC,CASRQGGSQYGYTF
many,TRBJ2-2,NA,TRBV2,TGTGCCAGCAGTGAATTCGGGACCGGGGAGCTGTTTTTT,CASSEFGTGELFF
NA,TRBJ1-2,TRBD1,TRBV6-6,TGTGCCAGCAGGTTACCCGGGACAGCTAACTATGGCTACACCTTC,CASRLPGTANYGYTF
NA,TRBJ2-3,TRBD2,TRBV5-6,TGTGCCAGCAGCTTGAGGCTAGCGGGAGCAGATACGCAGTATTTT,CASSLRLAGADTQYF
NA,TRBJ2-7,TRBD1,TRBV5-6,TGTGCCAGCAGCTTAGGGGACAGGGAAATCTACGAGCAGTACTTC,CASSLGDREIYEQYF
NA,TRBJ1-5,TRBD1,TRBV19,TGTGCCAGCAGACAGGGACGCAATCAGCCCCAGCATTTT,CASRQGRNQPQHF
many,TRBJ2-1,NA,TRBV7-3,TGTGCCAGCAGCGGACAGACCTCCTACAATGAGCAGTTCTTC,CASSGQTSYNEQFF
NA,TRBJ2-3,TRBD1,TRBV19,TGTGCCAGTAAATCGGACAGGGGGCGAGATACGCAGTATTTT,CASKSDRGRDTQYF
NA,TRBJ1-1,NA,TRBV7-9,TGTGCCAGCAGCTTAAAAGCGTATGAAGCTTTCTTT,CASSLKAYEAFF
NA,TRBJ2-1,TRBD2,TRBV11-3,TGTGCCAGCAGCGCCAGTGGTAGCGGGACCTACAATGAGCAGTTCTTC,CASSASGSGTYNEQFF
NA,TRBJ1-2,TRBD1,TRBV4-1,TGCGCCAGCAGCGAGACAGGGGGCTATGGCTACACCTTC,CASSETGGYGYTF
few,TRBJ1-1,TRBD1,TRBV25-1,TGTGCCAGCAGTGGGATACCAGGGGGCAATAACACTGAAGCTTTCTTT,CASSGIPGGNNTEAFF
NA,TRBJ1-6,NA,TRBV27,TGTGCCAGCAGTTTAGATCAGTATAATTCACCCCTCCACTTT,CASSLDQYNSPLHF
NA,TRBJ1-6,NA,TRBV3-1/TRBV3-2,TGTGCCAGCAGGCTAGGGAGCTCCTATAATTCACCCCTCCACTTT,CASRLGSSYNSPLHF
NA,TRBJ1-5,NA,TRBV15,TGTGCCACCAGCAGTGAAGGCGGACGGGGGCAGCCCCAGCATTTT,CATSSEGGRGQPQHF
NA,TRBJ1-2,NA,TRBV30,TGTGCCTGGAAGAGGCCGAGGGATGGCTACACCTTC,CAWKRPRDGYTF
NA,TRBJ1-1,NA,TRBV28,TGTGCCAGCAGTTTCGGCAGGCCTACGGGGACTGAAGCTTTCTTT,CASSFGRPTGTEAFF
NA,TRBJ1-1,NA,TRBV7-2,TGTGCCAGCAGCACCCGAGGGGGGGCCGTTGGAGCTTTCTTT,CASSTRGGAVGAFF
NA,TRBJ1-1,NA,TRBV5-1,TGCGCCAGCAGCTTCCGGGAGGACACTGAAGCTTTCTTT,CASSFREDTEAFF
NA,TRBJ2-4,NA,TRBV2,TGTGCCAGCGTAGCTCAGGGGTCCGCCAAAAACATTCAGTACTTC,CASVAQGSAKNIQYF
NA,TRBJ1-6,NA,TRBV19,TGTGCCAGTAGTATGTCGGGACAAAATTCACCCCTCCACTTT,CASSMSGQNSPLHF
NA,TRBJ2-5,NA,TRBV10-3,TGTGCCATCAGTGGAGATTTGGGGCGGGAAAGGGGAGAGACCCAGTACTTC,CAISGDLGRERGETQYF
NA,TRBJ2-7,TRBD1,TRBV18,TGTGCCAGCTCACCTGGGACCGGGACAGCCTACGAGCAGTACTTC,CASSPGTGTAYEQYF